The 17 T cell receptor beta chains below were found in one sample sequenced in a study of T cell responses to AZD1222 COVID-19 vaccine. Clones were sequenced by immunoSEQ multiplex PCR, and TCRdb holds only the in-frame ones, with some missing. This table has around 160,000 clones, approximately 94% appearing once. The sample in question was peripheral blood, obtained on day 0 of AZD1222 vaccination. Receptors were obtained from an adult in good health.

The CDR3 loop reads CASSLAVGARGRAGELFF. CDR3 nucleotide sequence: TGTGCCAGCAGCTTGGCCGTTGGGGCGCGGGGGAGGGCCGGGGAGCTGTTTTTT. The V gene is TRBV5-4, the J gene TRBJ2-2; 7 nucleotides align to TRBD2. The CDR3 runs 18 residues. V was clipped by 0 bases and J by 6 bases; unmatched bases: 14. In germline, CDR1 is SGHNT, CDR2 YYREEE (reference sequence).

The CDR3 DNA sequence: TGTGCCAGCAGCTCCGGGACAGGCATCGCTAACTATGGCTACACCTTC. It specifies CASSSGTGIANYGYTF. V and J are TRBV5-5 and TRBJ1-2; TRBD1 aligns across 8 bases. This CDR3 region has 16 residues. Germline V gives CDR1 SGHKS, CDR2 YYEKEE (reference sequence). With 3 bases clipped from V and 0 bases from J, the junction kept 7 bases outside the gene matches.

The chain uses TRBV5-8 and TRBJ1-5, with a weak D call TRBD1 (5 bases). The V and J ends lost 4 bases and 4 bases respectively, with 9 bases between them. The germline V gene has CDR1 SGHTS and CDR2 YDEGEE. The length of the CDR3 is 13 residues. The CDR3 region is CASSIEGNQPQHF. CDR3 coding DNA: TGTGCCAGCAGCATCGAGGGGAATCAGCCCCAGCATTTT.

In nucleotides, the CDR3 is TGTGCCAGTATAGGAGAGGTCACCGACTCTGGAAACACCATATATTTT. Translating it yields CASIGEVTDSGNTIYF. This chain connects TRBV19 to TRBJ1-3, with D uncertain. From germline, CDR1 is LNHDA and CDR2 SQIVND (reference sequence). CDR3 size: 16 residues. With 7 bases removed from V and 0 bases from J, the gap between germline ends came to 16 bases.

The CDR3 here is CASSFMVSSYEQYF. The CDR3 bases are TGTGCCAGCAGTTTTATGGTGAGCTCCTACGAGCAGTACTTC. The chain links TRBV6-2 or TRBV6-3 to TRBJ2-7, with D unclear. The CDR3 is 14 residues long. The ends were cut back, 4 bases at V and 0 bases at J, with 10 bases in the middle. Germline V gene data show CDR1 as MNHEY and CDR2 as SVGEGT.

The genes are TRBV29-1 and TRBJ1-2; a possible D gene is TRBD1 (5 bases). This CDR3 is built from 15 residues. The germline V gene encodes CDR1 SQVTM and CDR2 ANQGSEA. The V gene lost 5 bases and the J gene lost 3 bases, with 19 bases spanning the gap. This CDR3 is CSVKGQLSGDYGYTF. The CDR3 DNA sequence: TGCAGCGTTAAGGGCCAACTCTCGGGGGACTATGGCTACACCTTC.

The CDR3 DNA is TGCGCCAGCAGCTTGGACTTTAGCGGGAGAGAAGATACGCAGTATTTT. Its protein product is CASSLDFSGREDTQYF. J is TRBJ2-3 and V is TRBV5-1, with TRBD2 matching 9 bases. The CDR3 length is 16 residues. The V and J ends lost 0 bases and 5 bases, in that order; junction bases with no gene match: 7. Germline V gene sequence: CDR1 SGHRS, CDR2 YFSETQ.

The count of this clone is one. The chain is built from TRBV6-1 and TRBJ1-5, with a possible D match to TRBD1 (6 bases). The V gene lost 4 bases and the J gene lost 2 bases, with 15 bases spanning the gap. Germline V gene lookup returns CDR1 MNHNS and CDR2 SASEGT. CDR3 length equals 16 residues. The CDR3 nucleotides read TGTGCCAGCAGTGTAACAGGGATTGGGGGCAATCAGCCCCAGCATTTT. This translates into CASSVTGIGGNQPQHF.

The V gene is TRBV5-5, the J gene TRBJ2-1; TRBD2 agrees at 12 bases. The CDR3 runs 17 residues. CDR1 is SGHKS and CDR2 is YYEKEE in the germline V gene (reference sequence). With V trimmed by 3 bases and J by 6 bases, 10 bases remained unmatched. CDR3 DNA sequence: TGTGCCAGCAGCTCCATGGGACTAGCGGGCTTTCCCAATGAGCAGTTCTTC. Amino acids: CASSSMGLAGFPNEQFF.

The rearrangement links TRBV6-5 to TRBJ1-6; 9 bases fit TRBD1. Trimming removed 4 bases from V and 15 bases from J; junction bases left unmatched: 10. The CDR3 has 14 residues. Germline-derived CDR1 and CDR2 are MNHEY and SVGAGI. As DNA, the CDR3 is TGTGCCAGCAGTTCCTGGACAGGGGACAAACGCCTCCACTTT. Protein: CASSSWTGDKRLHF.

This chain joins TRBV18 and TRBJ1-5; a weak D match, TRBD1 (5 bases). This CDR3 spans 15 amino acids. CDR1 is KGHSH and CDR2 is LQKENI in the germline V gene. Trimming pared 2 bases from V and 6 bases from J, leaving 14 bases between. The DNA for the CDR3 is TGTGCCAGCTCACCAGAGGGGTGGGGCAGTCAGCCCCAGCATTTT. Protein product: CASSPEGWGSQPQHF. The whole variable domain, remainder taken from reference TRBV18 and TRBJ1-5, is NAGVMQNPRHLVRRRGQEARLRCSPMKGHSHVYWYRQLPEEGLKFMVYLQKENIIDESGMPKERFSAEFPKEGPSILRIQQVVRGDSAAYFCASSPEGWGSQPQHFGDGTRLSIL.

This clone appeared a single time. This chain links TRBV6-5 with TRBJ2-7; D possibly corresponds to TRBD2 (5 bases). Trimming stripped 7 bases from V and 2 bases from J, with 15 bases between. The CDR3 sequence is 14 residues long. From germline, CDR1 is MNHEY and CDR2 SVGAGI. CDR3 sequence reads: CASTRTLGTYEQYF. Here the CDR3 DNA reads TGTGCCAGCACCCGGACTTTGGGGACCTACGAGCAGTACTTC.

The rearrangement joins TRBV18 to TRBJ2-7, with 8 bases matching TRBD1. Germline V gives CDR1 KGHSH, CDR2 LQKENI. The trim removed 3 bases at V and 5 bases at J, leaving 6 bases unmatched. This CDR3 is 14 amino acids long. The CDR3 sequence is CASSPMDRANEQYF. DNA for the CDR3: TGTGCCAGCTCACCGATGGACAGGGCCAACGAGCAGTACTTC.

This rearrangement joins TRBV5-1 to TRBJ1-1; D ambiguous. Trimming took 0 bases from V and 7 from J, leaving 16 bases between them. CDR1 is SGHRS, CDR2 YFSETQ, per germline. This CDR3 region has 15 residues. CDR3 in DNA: TGCGCCAGCAGCTTGGAAGGTGCGCTGGGTAATGAAGCTTTCTTT. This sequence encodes CASSLEGALGNEAFF.

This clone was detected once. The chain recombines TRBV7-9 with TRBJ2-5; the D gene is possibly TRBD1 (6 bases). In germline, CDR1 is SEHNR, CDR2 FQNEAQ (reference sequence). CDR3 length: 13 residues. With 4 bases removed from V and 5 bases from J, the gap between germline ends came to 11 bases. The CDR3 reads CASSSGAKETQYF. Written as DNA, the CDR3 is TGTGCCAGCAGCTCAGGGGCTAAGGAGACCCAGTACTTC. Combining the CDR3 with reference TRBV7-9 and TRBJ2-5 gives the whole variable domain DTGVSQNPRHKITKRGQNVTFRCDPISEHNRLYWYRQTLGQGPEFLTYFQNEAQLEKSRLLSDRFSAERPKGSFSTLEIQRTEQGDSAMYLCASSSGAKETQYFGPGTRLLVL.

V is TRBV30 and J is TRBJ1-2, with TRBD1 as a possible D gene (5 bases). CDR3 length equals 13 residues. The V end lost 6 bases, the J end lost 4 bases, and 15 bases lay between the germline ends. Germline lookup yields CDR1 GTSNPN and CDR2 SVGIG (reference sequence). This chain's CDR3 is CACARGSGYGYTF. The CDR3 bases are TGTGCCTGTGCCCGGGGCAGTGGCTATGGCTACACCTTC.

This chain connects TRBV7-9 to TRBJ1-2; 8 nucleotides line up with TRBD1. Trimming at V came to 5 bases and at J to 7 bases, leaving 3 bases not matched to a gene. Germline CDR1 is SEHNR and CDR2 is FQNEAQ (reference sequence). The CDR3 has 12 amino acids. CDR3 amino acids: CASSITGGGYTF. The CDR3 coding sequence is TGTGCCAGCAGCATAACAGGGGGTGGCTACACCTTC.